The next 21 T cell receptor beta chains were all read from a single sample in a study of monozygotic twins with inflammatory bowel disease. Each CDR3 protein gets one entry in TCRdb, which reprocessed the 5' RACE reads and gives no DNA. The sample table includes a few hundred thousand distinct CDR3 sequences. The sample was blood. The receptors come from a human donor with ulcerative colitis or Crohn's disease, or a healthy co-twin of an affected twin (not recorded which).

The chain carries TRBV5-1 and TRBJ1-1; there is no DNA to check the TCRdb D call of TRBD1. CDR1 and CDR2 from the germline V gene are SGHRS and YFSETQ. The CDR3 has 14 residues. The CDR3 sequence is CASRLTGVNTEAFF.

V is TRBV5-1 and J is TRBJ2-7; the TCRdb call, TRBD1, lacks DNA for checking. Looked up from germline, CDR1 is SGHRS and CDR2 is YFSETQ. CDR3 length equals 13 residues. The CDR3 sequence: CASSGTELIGQYF.

The V call is TRBV5-1, the J call TRBJ1-4; with no DNA, the TCRdb D assignment of TRBD1 cannot be verified. There are 18 residues in the CDR3. Germline CDR1 is SGHRS and CDR2 is YFSETQ. The CDR3 region is CASSFRGRIAGSNEKLFF. Based on the CDR3 plus reference TRBV5-1 and TRBJ1-4, the full variable domain is KAGVTQTPRYLIKTRGQQVTLSCSPISGHRSVSWYQQTPGQGLQFLFEYFSETQRNKGNFPGRFSGRQFSNSRSEMNVSTLELGDSALYLCASSFRGRIAGSNEKLFFGSGTQLSVL.

The chain joins TRBV2 to TRBJ1-5; TCRdb's assignment of TRBD1 cannot be checked, as there is no DNA. The germline V gene has CDR1 SNHLY and CDR2 FYNNEI. The CDR3 covers 15 residues. The CDR3 is CASRPDRVDNQPQHF.

The chain combines TRBV20-1 with TRBJ1-2. The CDR3 sequence is 11 residues long. CDR1 and CDR2 (germline): DFQATT, SNEGSKA (reference sequence). CDR3 sequence: CSVTSGYGYTF.

According to its frequency, this clonotype is medium-sized. This chain joins TRBV6-4 and TRBJ2-2; TCRdb returns TRBD2, unconfirmable since there is no DNA. This CDR3 region has 14 residues. CDR1 MRHNA and CDR2 SNTAGT come from the germline V gene. CDR3 in amino acids: CASSDGTSTGELFF.

V gene TRBV6-1 combines with J gene TRBJ2-5; checking the TCRdb D call of TRBD2 is not possible without DNA. Germline V lookup: CDR1 MNHNS, CDR2 SASEGT. The CDR3 has 15 amino acids. The CDR3 protein is CASSLLAGLGETQYF.

The V gene is TRBV7-9, the J gene TRBJ1-2. This CDR3 is 12 amino acids long. The V gene's germline CDR1 is SEHNR and CDR2 FQNEAQ (reference sequence). The CDR3 loop is CASSSDIYGYTF.

This chain links TRBV5-8 with TRBJ2-1; the D call from TCRdb, TRBD1, cannot be confirmed without DNA. CDR3 size: 16 residues. Germline CDR1 SGHTS, CDR2 YDEGEE. The CDR3 sequence: CASSLDGGSVYNEQFF.

The chain uses TRBV5-5 and TRBJ2-1; absent DNA, TCRdb's TRBD2 call cannot be checked. The CDR3 sequence is 16 residues long. CDR1 SGHKS and CDR2 YYEKEE come from the germline V gene (reference sequence). This CDR3 is CASSPTLAGGDNEQFF.

This rearrangement joins TRBV10-3 to TRBJ2-7; TCRdb's D call of TRBD1 is untestable without DNA. The CDR3 has 12 amino acids. Germline lookup yields CDR1 ENHRY and CDR2 SYGVKD. CDR3 amino acids: CAISSQGYEQYF.

V usage is TRBV29-1 and J usage is TRBJ2-7; TCRdb indicates TRBD1, and absent DNA this call remains unverified. The germline V gene encodes CDR1 SQVTM and CDR2 ANQGSEA. The CDR3 runs 14 residues. This CDR3 reads CSVITGTGGYEQYF.

The chain's CDR3 is CASRPSTDTQYF. The chain couples TRBV28 to TRBJ2-3. The CDR3 has 12 residues. Germline V gene sequence: CDR1 MDHEN, CDR2 SYDVKM.

The J gene is TRBJ2-5, the V gene TRBV5-1; TCRdb's D gene call, TRBD1, goes unchecked for lack of DNA. The germline gives CDR1 SGHRS, CDR2 YFSETQ. This CDR3 has 16 residues. The CDR3 is CASSLHAGQGLETQYF.

The rearrangement joins TRBV3-1 to TRBJ2-3. This CDR3 is built from 13 residues. Germline CDR1 is LGHDT and CDR2 is YNNKEL (reference sequence). This CDR3 is CASSQVVADTQYF.

The chain couples TRBV5-1 to TRBJ2-7; there is no DNA to check the TCRdb D call of TRBD1. CDR1 and CDR2 from the germline V gene are SGHRS and YFSETQ. The CDR3 is made up of 15 amino acids. The CDR3 region is CASSPDRVSSYEQYF.

V and J are TRBV5-4 and TRBJ2-7. Germline V gives CDR1 SGHNT, CDR2 YYREEE (reference sequence). This CDR3 contains 12 residues. CDR3: CASSLFSYEQYF.

The rearrangement links TRBV18 to TRBJ1-5; TCRdb proposes TRBD1, but this gene call is untestable without DNA. This CDR3 region has 14 residues. CDR1 and CDR2 (germline): KGHSH, LQKENI. CDR3 amino acids: CASSLQGYDQPQHF.

This chain's CDR3 is CASSQALRQTYEQYF. The J gene is TRBJ2-7, the V gene TRBV4-1; the TCRdb D gene call, TRBD1, has no DNA to confirm it. The CDR3 consists of 15 residues. Germline values: CDR1 MGHRA, CDR2 YSYEKL.

CDR3 residues: CASSQALAGSYEQYF. V and J are TRBV4-3 and TRBJ2-7; TCRdb names TRBD2, which stays unverified in the absence of DNA. This CDR3 contains 15 residues. The V gene's germline CDR1 is LGHNA and CDR2 YSLEER.

The V and J genes are TRBV7-2 and TRBJ1-5; the TCRdb D gene call, TRBD1, has no DNA to confirm it. Germline V gives CDR1 SGHTA, CDR2 FQGNSA. CDR3 length: 16 residues. CDR3 protein: CASSLGGQGRNQPQHF.